This T cell receptor (beta chain) was identified in a study of blood T cell repertoires in COVID-19. Study information: The United States, Italy and Spain were the sources of the acute and convalescent COVID-19 samples. Nucleic acid was either cDNA or gDNA, and it came from T cells, B-cell-depleted T cells, or PBMCs.

The CDR3 is 16 residues long. J lost 2 bases, V lost 0 bases, and 3 bases had no gene match. Germline V gene sequence: CDR1 GTSNPN, CDR2 SVGIG (reference sequence). In the study's own analysis: Cell counts per sample came from amplifying reference gene primers. Some clones are missing from TCRdb's copy, which holds only in-frame ones; the method was immunoSEQ multiplex PCR. That table supplies the V and J calls and clone size; D and trimming were determined from the DNA. The table shows more than 110,000 clones, with 84% occurring only once. The sample consisted of peripheral blood. The rearrangement uses TRBV30 and TRBJ2-2; 10 bases fit TRBD1. This clonotype originated in a human donor in a cohort sampled during active COVID-19. The CDR3 sequence: CAWSVGTGENTGELFF. DNA of the CDR3: TGTGCCTGGAGTGTAGGGACAGGGGAAAACACCGGGGAGCTGTTTTTT.